The source of this T cell receptor (beta chain) is a study of T cell responses to AZD1222 COVID-19 vaccine. Trimming left V 1 base short and J 8 bases short, with 13 bases between. This CDR3 is built from 15 residues. Germline CDR1 and CDR2: SGHNT and YYREEE (reference sequence). Sequencing used immunoSEQ multiplex PCR; TCRdb keeps in-frame clones, though not all of them. Of about 130,000 clones listed, approximately 91% were seen once; the top ten hold roughly 0.98%. The V and J genes are TRBV5-4 and TRBJ1-6, with D possibly TRBD1 on 5 matching bases. The receptor was derived from an adult who received the AZD1222 COVID-19 vaccine. The specimen was peripheral blood, collected 28 days after the second AZD1222 dose. CDR3 coding DNA: TGTGCCAGCAGCTTGCGCGGGGCGCTCGATTCACCCCTCCACTTT. Residues: CASSLRGALDSPLHF.